This T cell receptor beta chain was documented in a study of T-cell reconstitution after alpha-beta-depleted transplantation in children. The CDR3 loop spans 12 amino acids. The germline V gene encodes CDR1 MNHEY and CDR2 SMNVEV (reference sequence). Trimming took off 6 bases at V and 7 bases at J, with 10 bases between the two ends. This clonotype was picked up many times. Using unique molecular identifiers, the investigators prepared the TCRbeta library. TCRdb re-analysed the PCR reads in MiXCR, keeping a single row per CDR3 protein. The sample gives some 200,000 distinct CDR3 sequences, about 6.3% of which show up once; roughly 3% is in the top ten.

The material sequenced was PBMCs from the stem cell graft donor, taken from the stem cell graft. The V and J genes are TRBV27 and TRBJ1-5, with D unclear. The clonotype comes from a human donor who donated a stem cell graft to a child with Wiskott-Aldrich syndrome. CDR3 coding DNA: TGTGCCAGCAGCAATTTAATGCAGCCCCAGCATTTT. Its translation is CASSNLMQPQHF.